Listed below are T cell receptor beta chains from one sample, sequenced in a study of blood T cell repertoires in COVID-19. Libraries were prepared by immunoSEQ multiplex PCR; TCRdb keeps only in-frame clonotypes and omits some of them. The profile shows fewer than 450,000 clones, roughly 90% of them singletons. The source material was peripheral blood. The source of these receptors is a woman in her seventies with COVID-19, enrolled during active disease. CDR3s include the opening cysteine and the closing phenylalanine or tryptophan. A D gene is named only where the DNA matches it firmly. Size tells how often a clone was seen (once, few, many) or the class of an expanded clone, and some rows leave it out.

TRBV28,12,TRBJ2-1,-,-,CASSLIVGQQFF,TGTGCCAGCAGTTTAATCGTGGGGCAGCAGTTCTTC
TRBV24-1,11,TRBJ2-7,-,once,CATSDLGQQYF,TGTGCCACCAGTGATTTGGGGCAGCAGTACTTC
TRBV24-1,16,TRBJ2-1,TRBD2,-,CATSAPGTSGGNEQFF,TGTGCCACCAGTGCCCCCGGGACTAGCGGGGGTAATGAGCAGTTCTTC
TRBV5-1,14,TRBJ1-1,TRBD1,-,CASRTGILPAEAFF,TGCGCCAGCAGGACAGGGATTCTGCCCGCTGAAGCTTTCTTT
TRBV21-1,17,TRBJ1-1,-,-,CASSGHRGRKMNTEAFF,TGTGCCAGCAGCGGTCACAGAGGGAGGAAGATGAACACTGAAGCTTTCTTT
TRBV27,16,TRBJ1-3,-,-,CASSPNAVGAGNTIYF,TGTGCCAGCAGTCCGAACGCTGTAGGGGCTGGAAACACCATATATTTT
TRBV7-3,13,TRBJ1-5,-,once,CASTVYSNQPQHF,TGTGCCAGCACCGTGTATAGCAATCAGCCCCAGCATTTT
TRBV5-1,14,TRBJ2-7,-,-,CASRKGVGSYEQYF,TGCGCCAGCAGGAAGGGGGTGGGCTCCTACGAGCAGTACTTC
TRBV6-5,14,TRBJ2-1,TRBD1,-,CASSPQGNYNEQFF,TGTGCCAGCAGTCCACAGGGGAACTACAATGAGCAGTTCTTC
TRBV6-2/TRBV6-3,12,TRBJ1-1,-,-,CASSYAGQKGFF,TGTGCCAGCAGTTACGCGGGGCAGAAGGGTTTCTTT
TRBV3-1/TRBV3-2,16,TRBJ2-7,TRBD2,-,CASSQDAWTSFAEQYF,TGTGCCAGCAGCCAAGATGCTTGGACTAGTTTCGCCGAGCAGTACTTC
TRBV12-3/TRBV12-4,13,TRBJ2-1,-,-,CASSLGQAHEQFF,TGTGCCAGCAGTTTAGGGCAGGCCCATGAGCAGTTCTTC
TRBV24-1,14,TRBJ2-5,-,-,CATSDTRQSETQYF,TGTGCCACCAGTGATACCCGACAGTCGGAGACCCAGTACTTC
TRBV21-1,14,TRBJ2-5,-,-,CASRGLGGLETQYF,TGTGCCAGCAGAGGACTAGGAGGGTTGGAGACCCAGTACTTC
TRBV7-3,13,TRBJ2-7,-,-,CASSLRQASEQYF,TGTGCCAGCAGCTTAAGACAGGCGTCCGAGCAGTACTTC
TRBV18,13,TRBJ1-2,-,once,CASSRDTWDGYTF,TGTGCCAGCTCACGGGACACCTGGGATGGCTACACCTTC
TRBV28,15,TRBJ2-7,-,-,CASSSHSTGRYEQYF,TGTGCCAGCAGTTCCCATTCGACAGGGAGGTACGAGCAGTACTTC
TRBV6-6,14,TRBJ1-2,-,-,CASSYLDTGSSYTF,TGTGCCAGCAGTTACCTTGACACTGGAAGTAGCTACACCTTC
TRBV9,16,TRBJ1-3,-,-,CASSAFDGSSGNTIYF,TGTGCCAGCAGCGCCTTCGACGGGAGCTCTGGAAACACCATATATTTT
TRBV30,17,TRBJ1-6,-,-,CAWSVRVGVKGSSPLHF,TGTGCCTGGAGCGTACGGGTTGGGGTTAAGGGGTCTTCACCCCTCCACTTT
TRBV11-3,13,TRBJ2-5,-,-,CASSFGLGETQYF,TGTGCCAGCAGCTTCGGACTGGGCGAGACCCAGTACTTC
TRBV10-3,13,TRBJ1-2,TRBD1,-,CAITKTGIGGYTF,TGTGCCATCACCAAGACAGGGATTGGTGGCTACACCTTC
TRBV24-1,14,TRBJ2-2,TRBD1,-,CATRDRLNTGELFF,TGTGCCACCCGGGACAGATTGAACACCGGGGAGCTGTTTTTT
TRBV5-4,15,TRBJ2-3,TRBD1,-,CASRRTGTATDTQYF,TGTGCCAGCAGGCGGACCGGGACAGCCACAGATACGCAGTATTTT
TRBV19,17,TRBJ1-3,TRBD1,-,CASSINYRGRGGNTIYF,TGTGCCAGTAGTATAAACTACAGGGGGCGCGGAGGAAACACCATATATTTT